This passage covers 11 T cell receptor beta chains from one sample sequenced in a study of STAT5B mutations in CD4+ large granular lymphocyte leukemia. Data came from immunoSEQ multiplex PCR; TCRdb stores just in-frame clones and leaves some out. The data show more than 45,000 clones, just over 70% seen once. The sample was CD4+ T cells from blood buffy coats. All receptors come from a human donor in good health.

The V and J genes are TRBV9 and TRBJ2-1; tentative D call: TRBD2 (6 bases). The CDR3 has 15 residues. Germline-derived CDR1 and CDR2 are SGDLS and YYNGEE. Trimming shortened V by 0 bases and J by 2 bases, and 9 bases separated the two germline ends. The CDR3 bases are TGTGCCAGCAGCGTAGTCGGGGGACCCTACAATGAGCAGTTCTTC. Translated: CASSVVGGPYNEQFF.

The chain uses TRBV5-1 and TRBJ1-2; 10 bases map to TRBD1. Per germline, CDR1 SGHRS and CDR2 YFSETQ. The CDR3 runs 15 residues. J was trimmed by 1 base and V by 7 bases; bases with no gene match: 7. The CDR3 DNA reads as TGCGCCAGCGGGGACGGGACAGGGGTTAACTATGGCTACACCTTC. Amino acid sequence: CASGDGTGVNYGYTF.

The chain couples TRBV10-3 to TRBJ2-1, with D hard to call. This CDR3 comprises 15 residues. V gave up 0 bases and J gave up 7 bases, with 13 bases separating them. The germline CDR1 and CDR2 sequences are ENHRY and SYGVKD. The CDR3 sequence is CAISESMSIRNEQFF. DNA of the CDR3: TGTGCCATCAGTGAGTCGATGAGTATAAGGAATGAGCAGTTCTTC.

This clone has more than one count but fewer than ten. The rearrangement joins TRBV4-2 to TRBJ1-4; the D gene is possibly TRBD1 (5 bases). The germline V gene encodes CDR1 LGHNA and CDR2 YNFKEQ. The CDR3 totals 17 residues. Trimming took off 0 bases at V and 2 bases at J, with 13 bases between the two ends. CDR3 sequence reads: CASSQEFVTDTNEKLFF. The CDR3 bases are TGTGCCAGCAGCCAAGAATTCGTGACAGATACTAATGAAAAACTGTTTTTT.

This chain connects TRBV11-2 to TRBJ1-6, with D unclear. Germline loops: CDR1 SGHAT, CDR2 FQNNGV. The V end was cut by 1 base, the J end by 9 bases, with 13 bases between. The CDR3 consists of 15 residues. CDR3 in amino acids: CASSLVAGTGSPLHF. Written as DNA, the CDR3 is TGTGCCAGCAGCTTAGTAGCCGGTACCGGTTCACCCCTCCACTTT.

The CDR3, as DNA: TGTGCCAGCAGCGGATCAGGGGGGCACACTGAAGCTTTCTTT. Its translation: CASSGSGGHTEAFF. The chain is built from TRBV9 and TRBJ1-1, with 7 bases that match TRBD1. This CDR3 contains 14 residues. CDR1 is SGDLS and CDR2 is YYNGEE in the germline V gene. Trimming at V came to 3 bases and at J to 3 bases, leaving 5 bases not matched to a gene.

The chain combines TRBV9 with TRBJ2-3; 11 bases agree with TRBD2. The J segment lost 3 bases and the V segment lost 0 bases, leaving 0 bases of the junction unmatched. This CDR3 contains 15 residues. The germline V gene has CDR1 SGDLS and CDR2 YYNGEE. CDR3 region: CASSVGTSGTDTQYF. DNA of the CDR3: TGTGCCAGCAGCGTAGGGACTAGCGGGACAGATACGCAGTATTTT. The whole variable domain, filled in from reference TRBV9 and TRBJ2-3, reads DSGVTQTPKHLITATGQRVTLRCSPRSGDLSVYWYQQSLDQGLQFLIQYYNGEERAKGNILERFSAQQFPDLHSELNLSSLELGDSALYFCASSVGTSGTDTQYFGPGTRLTVL.

The chain joins TRBV5-1 to TRBJ2-3; the match to TRBD2 covers 9 bases. The CDR3 is made up of 15 amino acids. In germline, CDR1 is SGHRS, CDR2 YFSETQ. Trimming removed 2 bases from V and 2 bases from J; junction bases left unmatched: 3. The chain's CDR3 is CASSFAGGATDTQYF. The CDR3 DNA reads TGCGCCAGCAGCTTTGCGGGGGGGGCCACAGATACGCAGTATTTT.

The chain uses TRBV15 and TRBJ2-5; perhaps TRBD1 as D (5 bases). The germline gives CDR1 LNHNV, CDR2 YYDKDF (reference sequence). This CDR3 spans 15 amino acids. Trimming took off 4 bases at V and 1 base at J, with 13 bases between the two ends. CDR3 sequence: CATSILTDRQETQYF. In DNA form, the CDR3 reads TGTGCCACCAGCATACTGACAGACCGCCAAGAGACCCAGTACTTC.

Written as DNA, the CDR3 is TGTGCCAGCAGCGCACAGGGGGAATCCTCACCCCTCCACTTT. This sequence encodes CASSAQGESSPLHF. J is TRBJ1-6 and V is TRBV7-9; the match to TRBD1 covers 8 bases. Germline V gene sequence: CDR1 SEHNR, CDR2 FQNEAQ (reference sequence). This CDR3 is 14 amino acids long. V dropped 5 bases and J dropped 10; count of bases not matched to a gene: 7.

The gene calls are TRBV7-9 and TRBJ1-1; 7 nucleotides line up with TRBD1. From germline, CDR1 is SEHNR and CDR2 FQNEAQ (reference sequence). The junction had 8 bases not matched to a gene; V was cut back by 5 bases and J by 5 bases. The CDR3 is 14 amino acids. The CDR3 DNA reads as TGTGCCAGCAGCCGGGACAGCCTAACGACTGAAGCTTTCTTT. Amino acids: CASSRDSLTTEAFF. The full variable domain, completed using reference TRBV7-9 and TRBJ1-1, is DTGVSQNPRHKITKRGQNVTFRCDPISEHNRLYWYRQTLGQGPEFLTYFQNEAQLEKSRLLSDRFSAERPKGSFSTLEIQRTEQGDSAMYLCASSRDSLTTEAFFGQGTRLTVV.